This record concerns one T cell receptor beta chain sequence. The germline V and J ends were trimmed by 3 bases and 6 bases, with 11 bases remaining between them. This CDR3 is 13 amino acids long. Germline V CDR1 and CDR2: SGHNT, YENEEA. The data belong to a study of control samples from healthy donors and cancer patients. The data were produced by immunoSEQ multiplex PCR, yet TCRdb's version contains in-frame clones alone and is incomplete. In the table there are about 160,000 clones, under 96% of which are singletons. Sequencing was done on a sample of blood. The source is a woman aged 25 to 45 in good health. The V call is TRBV11-3, the J call TRBJ1-1; D unclear. CDR3 protein: CASSFSGGSEAFF. CDR3 nucleotide sequence: TGTGCCAGCAGCTTTTCAGGAGGATCTGAAGCTTTCTTT.